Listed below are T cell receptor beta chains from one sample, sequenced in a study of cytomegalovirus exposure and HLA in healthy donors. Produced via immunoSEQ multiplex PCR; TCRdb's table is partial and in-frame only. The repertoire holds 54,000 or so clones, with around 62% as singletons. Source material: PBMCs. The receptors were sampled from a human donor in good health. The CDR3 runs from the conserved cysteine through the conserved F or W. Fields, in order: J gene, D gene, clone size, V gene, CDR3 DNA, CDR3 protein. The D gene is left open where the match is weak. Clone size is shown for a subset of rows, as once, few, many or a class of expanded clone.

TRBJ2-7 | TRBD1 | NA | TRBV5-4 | TGTGCCAGCAGCTTGACTCTGGGACAGAGCTACGAGCAGTACTTC | CASSLTLGQSYEQYF
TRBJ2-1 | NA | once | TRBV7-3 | TGTGCCAGCAGCCCCCAAACCGGGACAGAGCAGTTCTTC | CASSPQTGTEQFF
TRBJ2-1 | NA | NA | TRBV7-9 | TGTGCCAGCAGCTTAACTGTTGGCAATGAGCAGTTCTTC | CASSLTVGNEQFF
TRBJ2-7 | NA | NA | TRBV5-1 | TGCGCCAGCAGCCCGGAAGGGGGACCCTACGAGCAGTACTTC | CASSPEGGPYEQYF
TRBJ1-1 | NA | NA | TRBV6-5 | TGTGCCAGCACAAGCGACCCGGAGGGGACTGAAGCTTTCTTT | CASTSDPEGTEAFF
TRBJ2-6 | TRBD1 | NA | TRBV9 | TGTGCCAGCAGCGCCCGGGACAGGGGAGGGTCTGGGGCCAACGTCCTGACTTTC | CASSARDRGGSGANVLTF
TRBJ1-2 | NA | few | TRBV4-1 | TGCGCCAGCAGCCAAGCGATCGAAACAGTTCTCAACTATGGCTACACCTTC | CASSQAIETVLNYGYTF
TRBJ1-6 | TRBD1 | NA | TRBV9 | TGTGCCAGCAGCGTAGGCCGGGACAGCAATTCACCCCTCCACTTT | CASSVGRDSNSPLHF
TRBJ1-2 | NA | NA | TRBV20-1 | TGCAGTGCCCAGGATATCTACACCTTC | CSAQDIYTF
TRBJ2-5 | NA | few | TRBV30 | TGTGCCTGGAGTGTTAAAGGGGTGCGGGGACAAGAGACCCAGTACTTC | CAWSVKGVRGQETQYF
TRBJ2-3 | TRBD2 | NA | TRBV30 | TGTGCCTGGACGGTAGCGGGGGGAGATACGCAGTATTTT | CAWTVAGGDTQYF
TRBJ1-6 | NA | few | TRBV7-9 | TGTTCCAGCAGCCCCCAGGGTGTCTACACTAATTCACCCCTCCACTTT | CSSSPQGVYTNSPLHF
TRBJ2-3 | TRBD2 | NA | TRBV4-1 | TGCGCCAGCAGCCAAAAACTAGCGGGGGTTGATACGCAGTATTTT | CASSQKLAGVDTQYF
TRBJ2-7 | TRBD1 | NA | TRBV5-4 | TGTGCCAGCAGCCGTCCCGGGACAGGCTTCTACGAGCAGTACTTC | CASSRPGTGFYEQYF
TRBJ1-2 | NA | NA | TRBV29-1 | TGCAGCGTTGAGTCCGACAGACTCTATGGCTACACCTTC | CSVESDRLYGYTF
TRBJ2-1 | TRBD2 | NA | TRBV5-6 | TGTGCCAGCAGCTTGCTAGCGGGGGGGAACAATGAGCAGTTCTTC | CASSLLAGGNNEQFF
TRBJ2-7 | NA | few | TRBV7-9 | TGTGCCAGCAGCTTAGAACTGACATACTCCTACGAGCAGTACTTC | CASSLELTYSYEQYF
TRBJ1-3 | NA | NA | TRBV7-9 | TGTTCCAGCAGCCCCATGAGGATTCGCTCTGGAAACACCATATATTTT | CSSSPMRIRSGNTIYF
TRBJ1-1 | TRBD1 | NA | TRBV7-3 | TGTGCCAGCAGCCAGGGACAGGGACACACTGAAGCTTTCTTT | CASSQGQGHTEAFF
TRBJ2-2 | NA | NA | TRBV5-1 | TGCGCCAGCAGCTCCGAGGGTAACACCGGGGAGCTGTTTTTT | CASSSEGNTGELFF
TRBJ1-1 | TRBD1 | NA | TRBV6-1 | TGTGCCAGCTCACCCGGGGACAGGGGGCTTGAAGCTTTCTTT | CASSPGDRGLEAFF
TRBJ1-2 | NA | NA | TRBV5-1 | TGCGCCAGCAGCTTGGGGGTCCGCGTTGGGCTGTCCAACTATGGCTACACCTTC | CASSLGVRVGLSNYGYTF
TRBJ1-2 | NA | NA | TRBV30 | TGTGCCTGGTTTCCCGGCTCGGGTGGCTACACCTTC | CAWFPGSGGYTF
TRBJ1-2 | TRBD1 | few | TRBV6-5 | TGTGCCAGCAGCCTCGGGACAGGGGGTGGAGGCTACACCTTC | CASSLGTGGGGYTF
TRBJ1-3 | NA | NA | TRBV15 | TGTGCCACCAGCAGACCCCAGGGGCCCGTGAACACCATATATTTT | CATSRPQGPVNTIYF
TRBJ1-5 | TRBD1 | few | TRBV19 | TGTGCCAGTAGCGAACAGGGGGCGCTTGGGCAGCCCCAGCATTTT | CASSEQGALGQPQHF
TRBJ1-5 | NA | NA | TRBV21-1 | TGTGCCAGCAGCAAATATGGAGCCCGGAATCAGCCCCAGCATTTT | CASSKYGARNQPQHF
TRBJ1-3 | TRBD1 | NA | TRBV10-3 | TGTGCCATCAGCCGGGACAGCTCTGGAAACACCATATATTTT | CAISRDSSGNTIYF
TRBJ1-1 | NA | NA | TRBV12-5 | TGTGCTAGTGGTCAGGTACCGGACACTGAAGCTTTCTTT | CASGQVPDTEAFF
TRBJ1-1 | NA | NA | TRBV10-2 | TGCGCCAGAAAGACAGGGAACACTGAAGCTTTCTTT | CARKTGNTEAFF
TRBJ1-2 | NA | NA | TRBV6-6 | TGTGCCAGCAGTGAGGTCTATGGCTACACCTTC | CASSEVYGYTF
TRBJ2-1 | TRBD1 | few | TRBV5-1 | TGCGCCAGCAGCTTGGGACAGGGGTACAATGAGCAGTTCTTC | CASSLGQGYNEQFF
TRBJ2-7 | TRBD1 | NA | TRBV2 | TGTGCCAGCAGCGGCATGGACAGGGGGTACGAGCAGTACTTC | CASSGMDRGYEQYF
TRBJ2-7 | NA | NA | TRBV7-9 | TGTTCCAGCAGCTTAGAGGGCGGGAACGTAAGGGAGCAGTACTTC | CSSSLEGGNVREQYF
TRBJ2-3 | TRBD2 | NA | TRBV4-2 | TGTGCCAGCAGCCAAGATCTTCGGACTAGCGGGAGAACTAGCACAGATACGCAGTATTTT | CASSQDLRTSGRTSTDTQYF
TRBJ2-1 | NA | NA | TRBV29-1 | TGCAGCGTCTCTATCACAGGGAACAATGAGCAGTTCTTC | CSVSITGNNEQFF